These 17 T cell receptor beta chains share one sample of origin, sequenced in a study of blood T cell repertoires in COVID-19. Using immunoSEQ multiplex PCR, the repertoire was profiled, and TCRdb retains in-frame clones only, with some absent. The sample includes roughly 55,000 clones, over 80% of them seen just once. The material sequenced was peripheral blood. These receptor sequences come from an older woman with acute or convalescent COVID-19.

The rearrangement joins TRBV4-1 to TRBJ2-7; 11 positions match TRBD1. The CDR3 is made up of 15 amino acids. Unmatched junction bases numbered 4, after V lost 2 bases and J lost 4 bases. The germline gives CDR1 MGHRA, CDR2 YSYEKL. The CDR3 loop is CASSQSGTGGYEQYF. The CDR3 coding sequence is TGCGCCAGCAGCCAATCCGGGACAGGGGGGTACGAGCAGTACTTC.

This rearrangement joins TRBV29-1 to TRBJ1-5; tentative D call: TRBD1 (5 bases). The germline V gene has CDR1 SQVTM and CDR2 ANQGSEA. With 4 bases removed from V and 1 base from J, the gap between germline ends came to 8 bases. The CDR3 sequence is 13 residues long. The CDR3 DNA follows: TGCAGCGTTGTGGAGGGGAGCAATCAGCCCCAGCATTTT. Its translation: CSVVEGSNQPQHF.

The V call is TRBV7-8, the J call TRBJ1-1; 8 bases fit TRBD1. The CDR3 loop spans 15 amino acids. CDR1 and CDR2 from the germline V gene are SGHVS and FQNEAQ. Trimming at V came to 2 bases and at J to 3 bases, leaving 5 bases not matched to a gene. The CDR3 reads CASSLRSGGYTEAFF. DNA of the CDR3: TGTGCCAGCAGCTTAAGGTCAGGGGGCTACACTGAAGCTTTCTTT.

The rearrangement uses TRBV5-1 and TRBJ2-4; the match to TRBD1 covers 7 bases. Germline CDR1 and CDR2: SGHRS and YFSETQ. Trimming cost V 4 bases and J 1 base; bases outside gene matches: 8. The CDR3 spans 16 residues. The CDR3 sequence is CASSETLQGAKNIQYF. For the CDR3, the DNA is TGCGCCAGCAGCGAGACCTTACAGGGGGCCAAAAACATTCAGTACTTC.

This chain uses TRBV9 with TRBJ2-1, with a possible D match to TRBD1 (7 bases). Trimming left V 3 bases short and J 6 bases short, with 13 bases between. Germline V gives CDR1 SGDLS, CDR2 YYNGEE. The CDR3 sequence is 14 residues long. Here the CDR3 DNA reads TGTGCCAGCAGCGCAGGGGGGTTGGCCAATGAGCAGTTCTTC. This encodes CASSAGGLANEQFF.

The V gene is TRBV4-1, the J gene TRBJ1-4; the match to TRBD1 covers 7 bases. Trimming removed 8 bases from V and 7 bases from J; junction bases left unmatched: 13. Per the germline V gene, CDR1 is MGHRA and CDR2 is YSYEKL. The CDR3 is 15 amino acids. The DNA for the CDR3 is TGCGCCAGCGGTCCTGGCCGGACAGGCGGTGAAAAACTGTTTTTT. Its protein is CASGPGRTGGEKLFF.

A few counts support this clone. The V and J genes are TRBV10-3 and TRBJ1-6; 12 bases are shared with TRBD1. This CDR3 spans 16 amino acids. V lost 11 bases and J lost 9; bases outside the gene matches: 14. Germline CDR1 and CDR2: ENHRY and SYGVKD. CDR3 region: CAVKPGQGAIGSPLHF. The CDR3, as DNA: TGTGCCGTCAAACCGGGACAGGGGGCAATCGGTTCACCCCTCCACTTT.

V gene TRBV11-1 combines with J gene TRBJ2-7; 8 bases are shared with TRBD2. V shed 5 bases, J shed 5 bases, and the junction held 8 bases outside the gene matches. The CDR3 runs 14 residues. CDR1 is SGHAT and CDR2 is FQDESV in the germline V gene (reference sequence). CDR3 nucleotide sequence: TGTGCCAGCAGCCCCCTAGCGGGTAGGGACGAGCAGTACTTC. Its translation: CASSPLAGRDEQYF. Based on the CDR3 plus reference TRBV11-1 and TRBJ2-7, the full variable domain is EAEVAQSPRYKITEKSQAVAFWCDPISGHATLYWYRQILGQGPELLVQFQDESVVDDSQLPKDRFSAERLKGVDSTLKIQPAELGDSAMYLCASSPLAGRDEQYFGPGTRLTVT.

The V gene is TRBV5-6, the J gene TRBJ1-1, with D perhaps TRBD1 (5 bases). Germline V gene lookup returns CDR1 SGHDT and CDR2 YYEEEE. The V end lost 8 bases, the J end lost 3 bases, and 11 bases lay between the germline ends. The CDR3 runs to 12 residues. The CDR3 loop is CASSGQDTEAFF. In DNA, the CDR3 is TGTGCCAGTTCCGGACAAGACACTGAAGCTTTCTTT.

The chain links TRBV7-2 to TRBJ2-7; 7 bases align to TRBD2. Germline trimming cut 5 bases from V and 2 bases from J; bases unmatched to any gene: 9. Per the germline V gene, CDR1 is SGHTA and CDR2 is FQGNSA. The CDR3 has 15 amino acids. The CDR3 sequence: CASSPGWGGPYEQYF. The DNA for the CDR3 is TGTGCCAGCAGCCCCGGATGGGGGGGACCCTACGAGCAGTACTTC.

V gene TRBV3-1 (or the pseudogene TRBV3-2) combines with J gene TRBJ1-3, with D tentatively TRBD1 (5 bases). The CDR3 loop spans 14 amino acids. Germline V gives CDR1 LGHDT, CDR2 YNNKEL (reference sequence). Trimming stripped 2 bases from V and 4 bases from J, with 9 bases between. The CDR3 region has the DNA TGTGCCAGCAGCCAACAAACAGGCGGAAACACCATATATTTT. It is translated as CASSQQTGGNTIYF.

Points on this clone: Other DNA sequences in the sample encode the same CDR3. The chain joins TRBV7-9 to TRBJ1-6; 9 nucleotides agree with TRBD1. The germline V gene has CDR1 SEHNR and CDR2 FQNEAQ (reference sequence). J gave up 3 bases and V 3 bases, and 3 bases lay outside the gene matches. The CDR3 consists of 16 residues. CDR3 region: CASSLGQGFYNSPLHF. CDR3 bases: TGTGCCAGCAGCTTGGGACAGGGCTTCTATAATTCACCCCTCCACTTT.

The chain joins TRBV7-9 to TRBJ1-4; 10 bases map to TRBD1. Trimming at V came to 1 base and at J to 2 bases, leaving 1 base not matched to a gene. Germline lookup yields CDR1 SEHNR and CDR2 FQNEAQ (reference sequence). The CDR3 contains 16 residues. Here the CDR3 DNA reads TGTGCCAGCAGCTTAGGGGACAGGGGTACTAATGAAAAACTGTTTTTT. Translating gives CASSLGDRGTNEKLFF.

The rearrangement uses TRBV28 and TRBJ1-2; 10 bases are a match to TRBD1. The trim removed 5 bases at V and 7 bases at J, leaving 7 bases unmatched. Per the germline V gene, CDR1 is MDHEN and CDR2 is SYDVKM. This CDR3 is built from 14 residues. CDR3 sequence: CASSTDRGIAGYTF. The DNA of the CDR3 is TGTGCCAGCAGTACGGACAGGGGGATTGCTGGCTACACCTTC.

This clone was counted between two and nine times. This chain connects TRBV18 to TRBJ1-6, with no clear D. CDR3 length equals 13 residues. The germline V gene encodes CDR1 KGHSH and CDR2 LQKENI. Trimming cost V 3 bases and J 7 bases, with 7 bases left between them. CDR3 DNA sequence: TGTGCCAGCTCACCGACAATAAATTCACCCCTCCACTTT. This encodes CASSPTINSPLHF.

The CDR3 protein is CASSMTGRTEAFF. The CDR3 nucleotides read TGTGCCAGCAGCATGACAGGGAGAACTGAAGCTTTCTTT. The J gene is TRBJ1-1, the V gene TRBV7-2, with 7 positions matching TRBD1. From germline, CDR1 is SGHTA and CDR2 FQGNSA. This CDR3 spans 13 amino acids. J gave up 5 bases and V 5 bases, and 5 bases lay outside the gene matches.

The chain joins TRBV3-1 (or the pseudogene TRBV3-2) to TRBJ1-2, with D unresolved. Germline values: CDR1 LGHDT, CDR2 YNNKEL (reference sequence). V lost 5 bases to trimming and J lost 4 bases, with 5 bases between them. The CDR3 contains 11 residues. CDR3: CASSFGYGYTF. CDR3 in DNA: TGTGCCAGCAGCTTCGGCTATGGCTACACCTTC.